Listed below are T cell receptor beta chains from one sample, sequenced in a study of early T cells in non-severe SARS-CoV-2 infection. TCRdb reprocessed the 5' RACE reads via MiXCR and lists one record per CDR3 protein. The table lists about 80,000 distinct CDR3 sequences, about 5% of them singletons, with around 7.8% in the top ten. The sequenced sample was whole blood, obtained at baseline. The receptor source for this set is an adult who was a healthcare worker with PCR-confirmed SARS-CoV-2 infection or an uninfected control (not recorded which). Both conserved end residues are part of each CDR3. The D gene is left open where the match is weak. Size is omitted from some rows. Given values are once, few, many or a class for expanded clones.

CDR3nt: TGCGCCAGCAGCCAAGAGTGGAGGGGAGCCGTTCAGCCCCAGCATTTT; CDR3aa: CASSQEWRGAVQPQHF; abundance: many; j_gene: TRBJ1-5; len: 16; d_gene: -; v_gene: TRBV4-1
CDR3nt: TGTGCCAGCACCACGGGGGACTTACCCTACGAGCAGTACTTC; CDR3aa: CASTTGDLPYEQYF; abundance: few; j_gene: TRBJ2-7; len: 14; d_gene: -; v_gene: TRBV9
CDR3nt: TGTGCCAGCAGTCTGCCAGCGGGAGATGACCCAGATACGCAGTATTTT; CDR3aa: CASSLPAGDDPDTQYF; abundance: -; j_gene: TRBJ2-3; len: 16; d_gene: TRBD2; v_gene: TRBV6-1
CDR3nt: TGTGCCAGCAGGGCGGGACGAAGCGGTGAAGCTTTCTTT; CDR3aa: CASRAGRSGEAFF; abundance: many; j_gene: TRBJ1-1; len: 13; d_gene: -; v_gene: TRBV6-6
CDR3nt: TGCAGTGCTAGAGATGGACTAGCGGGAGAAAGGTTCTTC; CDR3aa: CSARDGLAGERFF; abundance: many; j_gene: TRBJ2-1; len: 13; d_gene: TRBD2; v_gene: TRBV20-1
CDR3nt: TGTGCCAGCAGCTTAGTACGGGGAGAGACCCAGTACTTC; CDR3aa: CASSLVRGETQYF; abundance: many; j_gene: TRBJ2-5; len: 13; d_gene: -; v_gene: TRBV13
CDR3nt: TGTGCCAGCTCACCCTCAGTGGGAGCGATCTACGAGCAGTACTTC; CDR3aa: CASSPSVGAIYEQYF; abundance: many; j_gene: TRBJ2-7; len: 15; d_gene: -; v_gene: TRBV18
CDR3nt: TGCGCCAGCAGCCTAAGCAGCGGGAGCCAATACGAGCAGTACTTC; CDR3aa: CASSLSSGSQYEQYF; abundance: many; j_gene: TRBJ2-7; len: 15; d_gene: TRBD2; v_gene: TRBV5-1
CDR3nt: TGTGCCAGCAGATTAGCACAGGGTGGGTACAATGAGCAGTTCTTC; CDR3aa: CASRLAQGGYNEQFF; abundance: many; j_gene: TRBJ2-1; len: 15; d_gene: -; v_gene: TRBV12-3/TRBV12-4
CDR3nt: TGTGCCAGCATGCAGGTGAACACTGAAGCTTTCTTT; CDR3aa: CASMQVNTEAFF; abundance: many; j_gene: TRBJ1-1; len: 12; d_gene: -; v_gene: TRBV28
CDR3nt: TGTGCCAGCAGCTTGGGCGGGGTAAATCAGCCCCAGCATTTT; CDR3aa: CASSLGGVNQPQHF; abundance: -; j_gene: TRBJ1-5; len: 14; d_gene: -; v_gene: TRBV5-4
CDR3nt: TGCGCCAGCAGGCCCGGACAGTTTGGCAATCAGCCCCAGCATTTT; CDR3aa: CASRPGQFGNQPQHF; abundance: many; j_gene: TRBJ1-5; len: 15; d_gene: -; v_gene: TRBV10-2
CDR3nt: TGTGCCTGGAGTGTACAGGGTACCGGGGAGCTGTTTTTT; CDR3aa: CAWSVQGTGELFF; abundance: few; j_gene: TRBJ2-2; len: 13; d_gene: -; v_gene: TRBV30
CDR3nt: TGTGCCAGCTCACCACCGGGACAGGCGCGTGTCGAGCAGTACTTC; CDR3aa: CASSPPGQARVEQYF; abundance: many; j_gene: TRBJ2-7; len: 15; d_gene: TRBD1; v_gene: TRBV18
CDR3nt: TGTGCCAGCAGTTTAGGGGGACTAGCGTCTTACGAGCAGTACTTC; CDR3aa: CASSLGGLASYEQYF; abundance: many; j_gene: TRBJ2-7; len: 15; d_gene: TRBD2; v_gene: TRBV12-3/TRBV12-4
CDR3nt: TGTGCCAGCAGTTTAGATCCCTATGGCTACACCTTC; CDR3aa: CASSLDPYGYTF; abundance: few; j_gene: TRBJ1-2; len: 12; d_gene: -; v_gene: TRBV12-3/TRBV12-4
CDR3nt: TGTGCCAGCAGCTTGGTCGGGGGAGACAATGAGCAGTTCTTC; CDR3aa: CASSLVGGDNEQFF; abundance: many; j_gene: TRBJ2-1; len: 14; d_gene: -; v_gene: TRBV5-8
CDR3nt: TGCAGTGCTATACTTTCGGAGCGCAACAATGAGCAGTTCTTC; CDR3aa: CSAILSERNNEQFF; abundance: many; j_gene: TRBJ2-1; len: 14; d_gene: -; v_gene: TRBV20-1
CDR3nt: TGTGCCAGCAGTTTAGGCCATGGGTCTGGAAACACCATATATTTT; CDR3aa: CASSLGHGSGNTIYF; abundance: many; j_gene: TRBJ1-3; len: 15; d_gene: -; v_gene: TRBV12-3/TRBV12-4
CDR3nt: TGCGCCAGCAGCTTTATAGGGAACGACGAGCAGTACTTC; CDR3aa: CASSFIGNDEQYF; abundance: many; j_gene: TRBJ2-7; len: 13; d_gene: -; v_gene: TRBV5-1
CDR3nt: TGTGCCAGTAGTATAGCACGGAACTACGAGCAGTACTTC; CDR3aa: CASSIARNYEQYF; abundance: many; j_gene: TRBJ2-7; len: 13; d_gene: -; v_gene: TRBV19
CDR3nt: TGTGCCAGCAGCTTCGGCTCAACCTCTGGGGCCAACGTCCTGACTTTC; CDR3aa: CASSFGSTSGANVLTF; abundance: -; j_gene: TRBJ2-6; len: 16; d_gene: -; v_gene: TRBV7-8
CDR3nt: TGTGCCAGCAGTCCTACTAGCGGCAACACCGGGGAGCTGTTTTTT; CDR3aa: CASSPTSGNTGELFF; abundance: few; j_gene: TRBJ2-2; len: 15; d_gene: TRBD2; v_gene: TRBV6-5
CDR3nt: TGTGCCAGCTCACTACTACCGGCCGGGGTCAATAATTCACCCCTCCACTTT; CDR3aa: CASSLLPAGVNNSPLHF; abundance: -; j_gene: TRBJ1-6; len: 17; d_gene: -; v_gene: TRBV18
CDR3nt: TGTGCCAGCAGCTTAATACAGGGGGCGGCGAATTCACCCCTCCACTTT; CDR3aa: CASSLIQGAANSPLHF; abundance: many; j_gene: TRBJ1-6; len: 16; d_gene: TRBD1; v_gene: TRBV7-2
CDR3nt: TGTGCCAGCAGCTTAAGCCCGAGGCGGGGAGAGACCCAGTACTTC; CDR3aa: CASSLSPRRGETQYF; abundance: few; j_gene: TRBJ2-5; len: 15; d_gene: -; v_gene: TRBV7-2
CDR3nt: TGTGCCAGCAGTTACACGAGGACAGGGGGCGGCTATGGCTACACCTTC; CDR3aa: CASSYTRTGGGYGYTF; abundance: few; j_gene: TRBJ1-2; len: 16; d_gene: TRBD1; v_gene: TRBV6-5
CDR3nt: TGTGCCAGCAGCCGTGGGACTGAAGCTTTCTTT; CDR3aa: CASSRGTEAFF; abundance: many; j_gene: TRBJ1-1; len: 11; d_gene: -; v_gene: TRBV11-2
CDR3nt: TGTGCCAGCAGTTTTAACGGTTTAAGCACAGATACGCAGTATTTT; CDR3aa: CASSFNGLSTDTQYF; abundance: many; j_gene: TRBJ2-3; len: 15; d_gene: -; v_gene: TRBV12-3/TRBV12-4
CDR3nt: TGTGCCAGTAGTATAGGTGACAGGGTGCATCAGCCCCAGCATTTT; CDR3aa: CASSIGDRVHQPQHF; abundance: many; j_gene: TRBJ1-5; len: 15; d_gene: TRBD1; v_gene: TRBV19
CDR3nt: TGTGCTAGTGGTTCTAGGAAGGGATCACCCCTCCACTTT; CDR3aa: CASGSRKGSPLHF; abundance: many; j_gene: TRBJ1-6; len: 13; d_gene: -; v_gene: TRBV12-5
CDR3nt: TGTGCCAGCAGCTCGGGACTAGCGGGCCTCTACGAGCAGTACTTC; CDR3aa: CASSSGLAGLYEQYF; abundance: many; j_gene: TRBJ2-7; len: 15; d_gene: TRBD2; v_gene: TRBV7-8
CDR3nt: TGTGCCAGCAGCGTCGGCAGCCTGAGGCTTCAGCCCCAGCATTTT; CDR3aa: CASSVGSLRLQPQHF; abundance: many; j_gene: TRBJ1-5; len: 15; d_gene: -; v_gene: TRBV11-2
CDR3nt: TGCGCCAGCAGCCAAGGGGCGGGGCACTCCTACGAGCAGTACTTC; CDR3aa: CASSQGAGHSYEQYF; abundance: many; j_gene: TRBJ2-7; len: 15; d_gene: -; v_gene: TRBV4-1
CDR3nt: TGTGCCGCTAGGGCCAGCCGATCGGCCGGGGAGCTGTTTTTT; CDR3aa: CAARASRSAGELFF; abundance: many; j_gene: TRBJ2-2; len: 14; d_gene: -; v_gene: TRBV12-3/TRBV12-4
CDR3nt: TGTGCCAGCTCGTACTCAGACAGGAACTCCTACGAGCAGTACTTC; CDR3aa: CASSYSDRNSYEQYF; abundance: -; j_gene: TRBJ2-7; len: 15; d_gene: -; v_gene: TRBV18
CDR3nt: TGTGCCAGCAGCCTCTCGGTGACAGGTGTGAATGAGCAGTTCTTC; CDR3aa: CASSLSVTGVNEQFF; abundance: -; j_gene: TRBJ2-1; len: 15; d_gene: -; v_gene: TRBV7-6
CDR3nt: TGTGCCAGCAGTTCGGGCGGGGGATGGATGGGTGAGCAGTTCTTC; CDR3aa: CASSSGGGWMGEQFF; abundance: many; j_gene: TRBJ2-1; len: 15; d_gene: TRBD2; v_gene: TRBV28
CDR3nt: TGTGCCAGCAGTACCTCTGGGGATGGCACTGAAGCTTTCTTT; CDR3aa: CASSTSGDGTEAFF; abundance: many; j_gene: TRBJ1-1; len: 14; d_gene: -; v_gene: TRBV6-4
CDR3nt: TGCGCCAGCAATGACGGGGAGACCCAGTACTTC; CDR3aa: CASNDGETQYF; abundance: many; j_gene: TRBJ2-5; len: 11; d_gene: -; v_gene: TRBV10-2
CDR3nt: TGTGCCAGCAGCTTAGGACAGGGAACCTACAATGAGCAGTTCTTC; CDR3aa: CASSLGQGTYNEQFF; abundance: few; j_gene: TRBJ2-1; len: 15; d_gene: TRBD1; v_gene: TRBV7-9
CDR3nt: TGTGCCAGCAGTGGTTTACCGGGACAGGGGCCCGTCCGCTCCTACAATGAGCAGTTCTTC; CDR3aa: CASSGLPGQGPVRSYNEQFF; abundance: few; j_gene: TRBJ2-1; len: 20; d_gene: TRBD1; v_gene: TRBV25-1
CDR3nt: TGTGCCAGCAGCCCCGGACAGGGAGGTTGGACAGATACGCAGTATTTT; CDR3aa: CASSPGQGGWTDTQYF; abundance: many; j_gene: TRBJ2-3; len: 16; d_gene: TRBD1; v_gene: TRBV5-4
CDR3nt: TGCAGTGCTAGAGACCCGAGGAGGGAGAGCATGAACACTGAAGCTTTCTTT; CDR3aa: CSARDPRRESMNTEAFF; abundance: -; j_gene: TRBJ1-1; len: 17; d_gene: -; v_gene: TRBV20-1
CDR3nt: TGTGCCAGCAGCGACAGGACTAGCGGGAGAACCGGGGAGCTGTTTTTT; CDR3aa: CASSDRTSGRTGELFF; abundance: few; j_gene: TRBJ2-2; len: 16; d_gene: TRBD2; v_gene: TRBV11-3
CDR3nt: TGTGCCGGCAGCTTACCTCAGGGGGCGATCACTGAAGCTTTCTTT; CDR3aa: CAGSLPQGAITEAFF; abundance: few; j_gene: TRBJ1-1; len: 15; d_gene: TRBD1; v_gene: TRBV7-9
CDR3nt: TGTGCCAGCAGCCAAGCCAGGGAACCCGCCGGGGAGCTGTTTTTT; CDR3aa: CASSQAREPAGELFF; abundance: few; j_gene: TRBJ2-2; len: 15; d_gene: -; v_gene: TRBV4-2
CDR3nt: TGTGCCAGCAGTTTTGCTCAGAACACTGAAGCTTTCTTT; CDR3aa: CASSFAQNTEAFF; abundance: -; j_gene: TRBJ1-1; len: 13; d_gene: -; v_gene: TRBV27
CDR3nt: TGTGCCAGCAGTTTAAGGTTCATGGAAAAACTGTTTTTT; CDR3aa: CASSLRFMEKLFF; abundance: -; j_gene: TRBJ1-4; len: 13; d_gene: -; v_gene: TRBV12-3/TRBV12-4
CDR3nt: TGTGCCAGCTCACCATTCGGGACAGGGAGTATCTACGAGCAGTACTTC; CDR3aa: CASSPFGTGSIYEQYF; abundance: medium-sized; j_gene: TRBJ2-7; len: 16; d_gene: TRBD1; v_gene: TRBV18
CDR3nt: TGTGCCAGCAGTTTTGGGACAGGGCGGGCAGATACGCAGTATTTT; CDR3aa: CASSFGTGRADTQYF; abundance: few; j_gene: TRBJ2-3; len: 15; d_gene: TRBD1; v_gene: TRBV28
CDR3nt: TGTGCCAGCCAGAGTGCCGCTTATAGCAATCAGCCCCAGCATTTT; CDR3aa: CASQSAAYSNQPQHF; abundance: many; j_gene: TRBJ1-5; len: 15; d_gene: -; v_gene: TRBV6-1
CDR3nt: TGTGCCACCAAACCGACACTCTACCGTCGCAATGAGCAGTTCTTC; CDR3aa: CATKPTLYRRNEQFF; abundance: many; j_gene: TRBJ2-1; len: 15; d_gene: -; v_gene: TRBV24-1
CDR3nt: TGTGCCAGCAGTAGGGACCCCGGGCCGGCTAATTCACCCCTCCACTTT; CDR3aa: CASSRDPGPANSPLHF; abundance: few; j_gene: TRBJ1-6; len: 16; d_gene: -; v_gene: TRBV6-5
CDR3nt: TGTGCCAGCAGCTTGGATCAGGGAACCTACGAGCAGTACTTC; CDR3aa: CASSLDQGTYEQYF; abundance: many; j_gene: TRBJ2-7; len: 14; d_gene: -; v_gene: TRBV5-4